This is a list of T cell receptor beta chains from one sample in a study of blood T cell repertoires in COVID-19. The method was immunoSEQ multiplex PCR; TCRdb's version includes in-frame clones alone and lacks a portion of them. This sample has 110,000 or so clones, with approximately 82% found just once. The source material was peripheral blood. The receptors were gathered from a woman of 80 years or more with acute or convalescent COVID-19. Each CDR3 is given with its conserved first and last residue. D genes are given only for firm matches. Expanded clones are given a class, and other clones once, few, many or no size at all.

j_gene,d_gene,abundance,v_gene,CDR3nt,CDR3aa
TRBJ1-2,TRBD1,-,TRBV5-4,TGTGCCAGCAGCTCGACAGGGGGCGTTTCTTCTGGCTACACCTTC,CASSSTGGVSSGYTF
TRBJ1-2,TRBD1,-,TRBV6-6,TGTGCCAGCAGGTCCGACAGGGCAAGTGGCTACACCTTC,CASRSDRASGYTF
TRBJ2-1,TRBD2,-,TRBV9,TGTGCCAGCAGCGTAGGTCCTAGCGGGAACTACAATGAGCAGTTCTTC,CASSVGPSGNYNEQFF
TRBJ2-1,TRBD2,-,TRBV5-1,TGCGCCAGCAGTCGCGCGGGAGGGCTTTACAATGAGCAGTTCTTC,CASSRAGGLYNEQFF
TRBJ2-2,-,-,TRBV5-1,TGCGCCAGCAGCTTAGAAGTCCGGGACAACACGAACACCGGGGAGCTGTTTTTT,CASSLEVRDNTNTGELFF
TRBJ1-1,TRBD1,-,TRBV2,TGTGCCAGCAGTGAATCCTATAGGACAGGGGTACTCACTGAAGCTTTCTTT,CASSESYRTGVLTEAFF
TRBJ1-5,TRBD1,-,TRBV5-1,TGCGCCAGCAGCCCGGGACAGTATAGCAATCAGCCCCAGCATTTT,CASSPGQYSNQPQHF
TRBJ1-3,-,-,TRBV11-2,TGTGCCAGCAGCTTAGGGACAGTCCAATCTGGAAACACCATATATTTT,CASSLGTVQSGNTIYF
TRBJ2-3,-,-,TRBV29-1,TGCAGCGTTCGTAAGTCGACGGGAGAGGGGGATACGCAGTATTTT,CSVRKSTGEGDTQYF
TRBJ1-6,-,-,TRBV7-2,TGTGCCAGCAGCTTACGGTCAGGGATTAATTCACCCCTCCACTTT,CASSLRSGINSPLHF
TRBJ2-5,TRBD1,-,TRBV2,TGTGCCAGTGAGGGGGCCGCCTTGGCGACCCAGTACTTC,CASEGAALATQYF
TRBJ2-1,-,-,TRBV7-2,TGTGCCAGCAGCTTAGATAGGGGTGGCTTCTCCTACAATGAGCAGTTCTTC,CASSLDRGGFSYNEQFF
TRBJ1-2,-,-,TRBV4-3,TGCGCCAGCAGCCAAGGGACAGTCAGGGCGGATGGCTACACCTTC,CASSQGTVRADGYTF
TRBJ2-7,TRBD1,-,TRBV28,TGTGCCAGCAGCACCGGCGACAGGGATGGCGAGCAGTACTTC,CASSTGDRDGEQYF
TRBJ2-1,-,-,TRBV7-9,TGTGCCAGCAGCCAGGGGTCTGGTGGTAATGAGCAGTTCTTC,CASSQGSGGNEQFF
TRBJ2-1,TRBD1,-,TRBV7-8,TGTGCCAGCAGCTTTTCCGGGACAGGGAACAATGAGCAGTTCTTC,CASSFSGTGNNEQFF
TRBJ1-5,TRBD1,few,TRBV5-1,TGCGCCAGCAGCTTGACAGGGGGGGATCAGCCCCAGCATTTT,CASSLTGGDQPQHF
TRBJ1-5,-,-,TRBV19,TGTGCCAGTAGTGTGGGACAACCAAGCAATCAGCCCCAGCATTTT,CASSVGQPSNQPQHF
TRBJ2-4,-,-,TRBV7-2,TGTGCCAGCAGCGACCGGAGCGGCTACAAAAACATTCAGTACTTC,CASSDRSGYKNIQYF
TRBJ2-1,-,-,TRBV9,TGTGCCAGCAGCGTAGGCGGAGCGGGTCCCTACAATGAGCAGTTCTTC,CASSVGGAGPYNEQFF
TRBJ2-2,TRBD2,few,TRBV5-4,TGTGCCAGCAGCCCTCTAGCGGGGGGCGACACCGGGGAGCTGTTTTTT,CASSPLAGGDTGELFF
TRBJ2-7,-,-,TRBV18,TGTGCCAGCTCTCCTCTGAGCCGCGAGCAGTACTTC,CASSPLSREQYF
TRBJ1-1,-,-,TRBV11-3,TGTGCCAGCAGCTTCCTAGGACGGGGGAACACTGAAGCTTTCTTT,CASSFLGRGNTEAFF
TRBJ2-3,TRBD2,-,TRBV27,TGTGCCAGCAGTTCCCTAGCGGGGATTGTCACAGATACGCAGTATTTT,CASSSLAGIVTDTQYF
TRBJ2-1,TRBD2,-,TRBV4-3,TGCGCCAGCAGCAAAGGACTAGTTCGCAATGAGCAGTTCTTC,CASSKGLVRNEQFF
TRBJ2-7,TRBD2,-,TRBV14,TGTGCCAGCAGGAACACTAGCGGGAGGGCCTTCTACGAGCAGTACTTC,CASRNTSGRAFYEQYF
TRBJ2-1,TRBD2,-,TRBV10-3,TGTGCCATCAGTGAGAGCGGGAGCTCCTACAATGAGCAGTTCTTC,CAISESGSSYNEQFF
TRBJ2-3,-,few,TRBV19,TGTGCCAGTAGTATATGGGGGGACGTAGATACGCAGTATTTT,CASSIWGDVDTQYF
TRBJ2-2,TRBD1,-,TRBV14,TGTGCCAGCAGCCAAGGACAGGGGAACACCGGGGAGCTGTTTTTT,CASSQGQGNTGELFF
TRBJ2-3,TRBD2,-,TRBV28,TGTGCCGGAGGACTAGCGGAAACAGATACGCAGTATTTT,CAGGLAETDTQYF
TRBJ1-5,-,-,TRBV19,TGTGCCAGTAGTATAGCCCTCTCTCAGCCCCAGCATTTT,CASSIALSQPQHF
TRBJ2-3,-,-,TRBV10-3,TGTGCCATCAGTGAGCCGGAGTTGGATACGCAGTATTTT,CAISEPELDTQYF
TRBJ1-6,TRBD1,-,TRBV20-1,TGCAGTGCTAGTCCGGGACAGGGGGTTCGAGGTTCACCCCTCCACTTT,CSASPGQGVRGSPLHF
TRBJ2-6,TRBD1,-,TRBV3-1/TRBV3-2,TGTGCCAGCAGCTCGCTACGGACAGGTGGAGCCTCTGGGGCCAACGTCCTGACTTTC,CASSSLRTGGASGANVLTF
TRBJ1-5,-,-,TRBV24-1,TGTGCCACCAGGGGTGAATCGGGTCAGCCCCAGCATTTT,CATRGESGQPQHF
TRBJ2-3,TRBD2,-,TRBV13,TGTGCCAGCAGCTACACTAGCGGATACACAGATACGCAGTATTTT,CASSYTSGYTDTQYF
TRBJ1-2,-,-,TRBV3-1/TRBV3-2,TGTGCCAGCAGCCAATTGACAGGAGATGGCTACACCTTC,CASSQLTGDGYTF
TRBJ2-2,TRBD1,-,TRBV7-9,TGTGCCAGCAGCCAAAACAGGGGTTTAAACACCGGGGAGCTGTTTTTT,CASSQNRGLNTGELFF
TRBJ1-2,-,-,TRBV28,TGTGCCAGCAGTCCGCTAACAGGGCAGGATGGCTACACCTTC,CASSPLTGQDGYTF
TRBJ1-1,-,-,TRBV25-1,TGTGCCAGCAGTGAATTGGGGGGATTGAACACTGAAGCTTTCTTT,CASSELGGLNTEAFF
TRBJ2-7,-,-,TRBV12-5,TGTGCTAGTGGTTTGGCTCGCGGCGAGCAGTACTTC,CASGLARGEQYF
TRBJ2-5,TRBD2,-,TRBV3-1/TRBV3-2,TGTGCCAGCAGCCAAGAAGGACTAGCGGGTCAAGAGACCCAGTACTTC,CASSQEGLAGQETQYF
TRBJ1-1,-,-,TRBV19,TGTGCCAGTAGACTCAACCTGAACACTGAAGCTTTCTTT,CASRLNLNTEAFF
TRBJ1-2,-,few,TRBV21-1,TGTGCCAGCAGAACTCGGACAGTCTTCCATGGCTACACCTTC,CASRTRTVFHGYTF
TRBJ2-7,TRBD2,-,TRBV27,TGTGCCAGCAGTCGAACGGGACTAGCGGAATCCTACGAGCAGTACTTC,CASSRTGLAESYEQYF
TRBJ2-2,TRBD2,-,TRBV5-4,TGTGCCAGCAGCGGGATAGCGGGAGCTACTGGCACCGGGGAGCTGTTTTTT,CASSGIAGATGTGELFF
TRBJ1-1,-,-,TRBV9,TGTGCCAGCAGCCCCATCAGGGAGAACACTGAAGCTTTCTTT,CASSPIRENTEAFF
TRBJ2-2,-,-,TRBV12-5,TGTGCTAGTGGTTTACTGTTGGCAGGGGTTACCGGGGAGCTGTTTTTT,CASGLLLAGVTGELFF
TRBJ2-3,TRBD2,few,TRBV5-4,TGTGCCAGCACCACGACTAGCGGGAGTCGGGCAGATACGCAGTATTTT,CASTTTSGSRADTQYF
TRBJ2-2,TRBD2,-,TRBV11-3,TGTGCCAGCAGCTCGTCGGGCGGGGGGACCGGGGAGCTGTTTTTT,CASSSSGGGTGELFF
TRBJ2-1,-,-,TRBV29-1,TGCAGCGTTGATACGGGGTCAGGTGAGCAGTTCTTC,CSVDTGSGEQFF
TRBJ1-1,TRBD1,-,TRBV19,TGTGCCAGCCGGGACAGGGATTACACTGAAGCTTTCTTT,CASRDRDYTEAFF
TRBJ2-3,TRBD2,-,TRBV3-1/TRBV3-2,TGTGCCAGCAGCCAAGTGATGGGACTAGCGGGAGGGCGGGGAGATACGCAGTATTTT,CASSQVMGLAGGRGDTQYF
TRBJ1-1,TRBD1,-,TRBV5-1,TGCGCCAGCAGCAAGCTGTTGGACAGGGAGGTCACTGAAGCTTTCTTT,CASSKLLDREVTEAFF